The 3 T cell receptor beta chains below were found in one sample sequenced in a study of T cells in Graves' hyperthyroidism and ophthalmopathy. Authors of the study amplified TCR beta CDR3 regions from RNA transcripts. With the HTBI primer set, the TCR CDR3 went through a first round of RT-PCR. Each CDR3 protein is one row after TCRdb ran MiXCR on the multiplex PCR reads. The table records about half a million distinct CDR3 sequences, more than 20% of them present only once. Sequenced input: blood. These receptors were collected from a man between 18 and 29 years old with Graves' hyperthyroidism.

This clonotype was counted ten times or more. This rearrangement joins TRBV6-5 to TRBJ2-7; D gene unclear. Per the germline V gene, CDR1 is MNHEY and CDR2 is SVGAGI. V lost 0 bases and J 2 bases, leaving 8 bases between the germline ends. CDR3 length: 14 amino acids. This CDR3 reads CASSYSYGPYEQYF. The CDR3 region has the DNA TGTGCCAGCAGTTACTCGTACGGCCCCTACGAGCAGTACTTC.

This clonotype occurred a few times. V and J are TRBV4-1 and TRBJ1-2; a weak D match, TRBD1 (5 bases). Trimming took 1 base from V and 3 from J, leaving 12 bases between them. There are 15 residues in the CDR3. From germline, CDR1 is MGHRA and CDR2 YSYEKL. CDR3 sequence reads: CASSQVSGPDYGYTF. Here the CDR3 DNA reads TGCGCCAGCAGCCAAGTATCGGGACCGGACTATGGCTACACCTTC.

At least ten counts were recorded for this clonotype. In DNA, the CDR3 is TGCGCCAGCAGCTTTAACAGACACCAAGAGACCCAGTACTTC. Protein sequence: CASSFNRHQETQYF. The chain joins TRBV5-1 to TRBJ2-5; D unclear. V lost 2 bases, J lost 0 bases, and 8 bases lay in between. CDR3 length equals 14 residues. CDR1 and CDR2 (germline): SGHRS, YFSETQ.